This passage covers 5 T cell receptor beta chains from one sample sequenced in a study of T cells in tuberculosis (dated by TCRdb to 2017 to 2018). The method behind the library was the immunoSEQ multiplex PCR assay. The table was pulled from immuneACCESS by TCRdb, which kept in-frame rearrangements only. Such tables lose some clones; where checked, under half of the loss comes from unresolved V genes, and the rest has no known cause. A total of about 59,000 clones appear in this sample, around 81% of them only once. Clones ranked in the top ten supply roughly 13% of the sample. PBMC were thawed, rested overnight, stained with a GMM-loaded CD1B tetramer, a Live/Dead dye and anti-CD3, and then sorted on a FACS Aria II. CD1B tetramers were loaded with C32 glucose monomycolate purified from Rhodococcus equi. The sample was CD1b-GMM tetramer-negative cells sorted from PBMCs. Sample cell subset or site, as interpreted from the label and publication: T cells not binding CD1B-GMM tetramer, sorted from same donor. The receptor set was obtained from an adult woman with latent tuberculosis.

With regard to this clone: At one end the junction does not follow the germline gene, possibly because of a read error. The rearrangement uses TRBV14 and TRBJ2-7, with D unclear. The CDR3 has 15 amino acids. Per the germline V gene, CDR1 is SGHDN and CDR2 is FVKESK. DNA for the CDR3: TGTGCCAGCAGCCAGCGGTCACAAGGCTCCTACGAGCAGTGCTTC. This translates into CASSQRSQGSYEQCF.

The chain carries TRBV6-1 and TRBJ2-1; no reliable D call. V lost 0 bases to trimming and J lost 3 bases, with 9 bases between them. The germline CDR1 and CDR2 sequences are MNHNS and SASEGT. This CDR3 comprises 15 residues. The CDR3 bases are TGTGCCAGCAGTGAAGCAGAAGCAAGCTACAATGAGCAGTTCTTC. It encodes CASSEAEASYNEQFF.

V is TRBV6-1 and J is TRBJ1-5; 7 positions agree with TRBD1. This CDR3 has 14 amino acids. V trimming: 5 bases; J trimming: 7 bases; junction bases outside the gene matches: 8. CDR1 and CDR2 from the germline V gene are MNHNS and SASEGT. The CDR3 region is CASSYRAGGQPQHF. The CDR3, as DNA: TGTGCCAGCAGTTATAGGGCAGGGGGGCAGCCCCAGCATTTT.

The chain employs TRBV14 and TRBJ2-1, with TRBD2 matching 8 bases. Germline values: CDR1 SGHDN, CDR2 FVKESK. This CDR3 comprises 13 residues. V was clipped by 0 bases and J by 13 bases; unmatched bases: 5. DNA of the CDR3: TGTGCCAGCAGCCAAGATCTAGGGACTAGTCAGTTCTTC. Encoded protein: CASSQDLGTSQFF. The complete variable domain, with remaining parts taken from reference TRBV14 and TRBJ2-1, reads EAGVTQFPSHSVIEKGQTVTLRCDPISGHDNLYWYRRVMGKEIKFLLHFVKESKQDESGMPNNRFLAERTGGTYSTLKVQPAELEDSGVYFCASSQDLGTSQFFGPGTRLTVL.

The V gene is TRBV4-2, the J gene TRBJ2-7; D is ambiguous. In germline, CDR1 is LGHNA, CDR2 YNFKEQ. The CDR3 runs to 14 residues. Trimming pared 0 bases from V and 2 bases from J, leaving 8 bases between. Written as DNA, the CDR3 is TGTGCCAGCAGCCAAGAAGGCAGGCCCTACGAGCAGTACTTC. Its translation is CASSQEGRPYEQYF.